These T cell receptor beta chains were read from a single sample in a study of identical twins. Via MiXCR, TCRdb re-called the 5' RACE reads, giving one row per CDR3 protein. The table has about 260,000 distinct CDR3 sequences, roughly 7% seen once; the top ten hold around 3.4%. The same data also went into a second study, on yellow fever vaccine responses in identical twins.

The sample was memory (CD45RO+) T cells sorted from blood. All receptors derive from a woman aged 18-29 years in good health. CDR3s include the opening cysteine and the closing phenylalanine or tryptophan. The D gene is left open where the match is weak. Clone size appears in some rows only: once, few, many, or a class for an expanded clone.

v_gene	abundance	j_gene	d_gene	CDR3aa	CDR3nt
TRBV21-1	few	TRBJ2-4	.	CASTERGDLAKNIQYF	TGTGCCAGCACCGAAAGGGGAGATCTAGCCAAAAACATTCAGTACTTC
TRBV29-1	many	TRBJ1-2	.	CSVVGRGRDYGYTF	TGCAGCGTTGTAGGCCGGGGGCGCGACTATGGCTACACCTTC
TRBV7-8	.	TRBJ2-5	TRBD2	CASSSGLAGGSGTQYF	TGTGCCAGCAGCTCCGGACTAGCGGGGGGGTCGGGGACCCAGTACTTC
TRBV3-1	many	TRBJ1-2	.	CASSQDLSGYTF	TGTGCCAGCAGCCAAGATCTAAGCGGCTACACCTTC
TRBV12-3/TRBV12-4	.	TRBJ2-1	.	CASSSYPGTELHEQFF	TGTGCCAGCAGTTCGTATCCGGGAACAGAGCTCCATGAGCAGTTCTTC
TRBV28	.	TRBJ2-1	TRBD2	CASSSGSSGIKQFF	TGTGCCAGCAGTTCCGGCTCTAGCGGGATTAAGCAGTTCTTC
TRBV3-1	many	TRBJ1-2	.	CASSQSTNYGYTF	TGTGCCAGCAGCCAAAGTACTAACTATGGCTACACCTTC
TRBV24-1	.	TRBJ2-3	TRBD2	CATSDPSLLAGGGADTQYF	TGTGCCACCAGTGATCCCTCTTTACTAGCGGGGGGTGGCGCAGATACGCAGTATTTT
TRBV19	many	TRBJ2-5	.	CASSRPTSGGETQYF	TGTGCCAGTAGTCGCCCGACAAGTGGCGGCGAGACCCAGTACTTC
TRBV20-1	.	TRBJ2-3	.	CSACGALGVGQGRTDTQYF	TGCAGTGCTTGTGGGGCCCTAGGGGTCGGGCAGGGTAGGACAGATACGCAGTATTTT
TRBV6-1	.	TRBJ1-3	.	CASSDDSYSGNTIYF	TGTGCCAGCAGTGACGACAGCTACTCTGGAAACACCATATATTTT
TRBV20-1	.	TRBJ2-1	.	CSAPPLGQTYNEQFF	TGCAGTGCCCCCCCCTTGGGACAAACCTACAATGAGCAGTTCTTC
TRBV2	.	TRBJ1-2	.	CASATPGQGMSTF	TGTGCCAGCGCCACACCGGGGCAGGGTATGTCCACCTTC
TRBV3-1	few	TRBJ1-6	.	CASSQAGPNSPLHF	TGTGCCAGCAGCCAAGCAGGTCCAAATTCACCCCTCCACTTT
TRBV29-1	many	TRBJ1-2	TRBD1	CSVGSDRLANYGYTF	TGCAGCGTTGGATCGGACAGGCTAGCTAACTATGGCTACACCTTC
TRBV11-2	many	TRBJ2-3	.	CASSLNTDTQYF	TGTGCCAGCAGCTTAAATACAGATACGCAGTATTTT
TRBV4-1	few	TRBJ2-3	TRBD2	CASSQEVTSGSTDTQYF	TGCGCCAGCAGCCAAGAAGTGACTAGCGGGAGCACAGATACGCAGTATTTT
TRBV6-1	.	TRBJ2-7	TRBD1	CAIRGQGGYEQYF	TGTGCCATCAGGGGGCAGGGGGGCTACGAGCAGTACTTC
TRBV29-1	.	TRBJ1-1	.	CSVEDTRYTEAFF	TGCAGCGTCGAAGACACCCGGTACACTGAAGCTTTCTTT
TRBV12-3/TRBV12-4	.	TRBJ1-2	.	CASSLARRTYGYTF	TGTGCCAGCAGTTTAGCTCGGCGAACCTATGGCTACACCTTC
TRBV6-4	many	TRBJ1-5	.	CASSETGNQPQHF	TGTGCCAGCAGTGAGACAGGCAATCAGCCCCAGCATTTT
TRBV10-2	many	TRBJ2-5	TRBD1	CASTTVSRDRWQETQYF	TGCGCCAGCACCACGGTATCGAGGGACAGGTGGCAAGAGACCCAGTACTTC
TRBV6-4	few	TRBJ2-3	TRBD2	CASSPSGGAGDTQYF	TGTGCCAGCAGTCCTAGCGGGGGGGCTGGGGATACGCAGTATTTT
TRBV6-5	few	TRBJ2-1	TRBD2	CASSYGLAGWNNEQFF	TGTGCCAGCAGTTACGGGCTAGCGGGATGGAACAATGAGCAGTTCTTC
TRBV28	many	TRBJ2-4	TRBD2	CASSSTPGLLAKNIQYF	TGTGCCAGCAGTTCTACCCCGGGACTACTAGCCAAAAACATTCAGTACTTC
TRBV27	few	TRBJ1-2	.	CARQGSANYGYTF	TGTGCCAGACAGGGATCAGCTAACTATGGCTACACCTTC
TRBV3-1	.	TRBJ2-3	.	CASSQGVDTQYF	TGTGCCAGCAGCCAGGGAGTAGATACGCAGTATTTT